This T cell receptor beta chain was retrieved from a study of cytomegalovirus exposure and HLA in healthy donors. Study observations and caveats: Many donors shared some public TCRs, even though most TCR sequences were rare. The investigators catalogued 150 to 200 TCR beta chains as cytomegalovirus-associated.

Germline V gives CDR1 SGHRS, CDR2 YFSETQ. The V and J ends lost 0 bases and 7 bases respectively, with 13 bases between them. The CDR3 has 15 residues. Clones were sequenced by immunoSEQ multiplex PCR, and TCRdb holds only the in-frame ones, with some missing. The sample yields 150,000 or so clones, approximately 92% seen once. As to this clone: Its target is unknown.

Material: PBMCs. V usage is TRBV5-1 and J usage is TRBJ1-4; D gene uncertain. The TCR originated in a young woman in good health and CMV-seropositive. The CDR3 reads CASSLAYQALEKLFF. CDR3 DNA sequence: TGCGCCAGCAGCTTGGCCTATCAAGCCCTTGAAAAACTGTTTTTT.